The clone carrying this TCR beta chain was seen at least ten times. These data belong to a study of T cells in Graves' hyperthyroidism and ophthalmopathy. Using RNA transcripts as the source, TCR beta CDR3 regions were amplified. Using the HTBI primer set, a first-round RT-PCR was run on the TCR CDR3. MiXCR, applied by TCRdb to the multiplex PCR reads, yields one record per CDR3 protein. The data show 300,000 to 500,000 distinct CDR3 sequences, 15% seen once. Between the trimmed V and J ends, which lost 2 bases and 1 base, there was a span of 12 bases. This CDR3 spans 15 amino acids. Germline values: CDR1 SGHTS, CDR2 YDEGEE.

The chain joins TRBV5-8 to TRBJ1-1; maybe TRBD1 (6 bases). The clonotype comes from a woman in her 30s with Graves' hyperthyroidism. Sequences were obtained from blood. This CDR3 reads CASSFTGQKNTEAFF. In nucleotides, the CDR3 is TGTGCCAGCAGCTTTACAGGGCAAAAGAACACTGAAGCTTTCTTT.